The source of this TCR beta chain is a study of blood T cell repertoires in COVID-19. In the study overall: Whether acute or convalescent, the COVID-19 samples came from the United States, Italy and Spain.

TCRdb's copy holds only in-frame clones and misses some; the assay was immunoSEQ multiplex PCR. The sample yields about 81,000 clones, 88% seen once. V gave up 2 bases and J gave up 4 bases; unmatched junction bases: 13. This CDR3 is built from 17 residues. In germline, CDR1 is SGHRS, CDR2 YFSETQ. The specimen was peripheral blood. The V gene is TRBV5-1, the J gene TRBJ2-7; 9 bases align to TRBD1. The origin of this receptor is an older man with acute or convalescent COVID-19. The CDR3 reads CASSLSGQGILGYEQYF. CDR3 nucleotides: TGCGCCAGCAGCTTATCGGGACAGGGCATTTTGGGGTACGAGCAGTACTTC.